Listed below are T cell receptor beta chains from one sample, sequenced in a study of T cell responses to AZD1222 COVID-19 vaccine. TCRdb's copy holds only in-frame clones and misses some; the assay was immunoSEQ multiplex PCR. The sample yields tens of thousands of clones, approximately 88% seen once. The starting material was peripheral blood, obtained 28 days after the second AZD1222 dose. The source of these receptors is an adult who received the AZD1222 COVID-19 vaccine. CDR3s include the opening cysteine and the closing phenylalanine or tryptophan. A D gene is named only where the DNA matches it firmly. Only part of the rows carry a size: once, few, many, or a class if the clone is expanded.

j_call: TRBJ1-5
v_call: TRBV14
clone_size: once
d_call: NA
cdr3_nt: TGTGCCAGCAGCCGGGACGGTTTTGATCAGCCCCAGCATTTT
cdr3_aa: CASSRDGFDQPQHF

j_call: TRBJ2-3
v_call: TRBV11-3
clone_size: NA
d_call: NA
cdr3_nt: TGTGCCAGCGGAAGTAGCACAGATACGCAGTATTTT
cdr3_aa: CASGSSTDTQYF

j_call: TRBJ1-3
v_call: TRBV2
clone_size: NA
d_call: TRBD1
cdr3_nt: TGTGCCAGCAGTGAACGCATGGCAGGGGGCCGAAACACCATATATTTT
cdr3_aa: CASSERMAGGRNTIYF

j_call: TRBJ1-3
v_call: TRBV10-3
clone_size: NA
d_call: TRBD1
cdr3_nt: TGTGCCATCAGTGGGACAGGGGGCGGAAACACCATATATTTT
cdr3_aa: CAISGTGGGNTIYF

j_call: TRBJ2-3
v_call: TRBV5-1
clone_size: NA
d_call: TRBD2
cdr3_nt: TGCGCCAGCAGCCAGACGACTAGCGGGGGGCATGGGACGCAGTATTTT
cdr3_aa: CASSQTTSGGHGTQYF

j_call: TRBJ1-5
v_call: TRBV5-3
clone_size: NA
d_call: TRBD1
cdr3_nt: TGTGCCAGAAGACGACAAAGGGGGCGCTTGGCTAATCAGCCCCAGCATTTT
cdr3_aa: CARRRQRGRLANQPQHF

j_call: TRBJ2-1
v_call: TRBV7-9
clone_size: NA
d_call: TRBD2
cdr3_nt: TGTGCCAGCAGCTTAGAAGGTCGAGCTAGCGGTTCGACGGTGCTTGAGCAGTTCTTC
cdr3_aa: CASSLEGRASGSTVLEQFF

j_call: TRBJ1-4
v_call: TRBV19
clone_size: NA
d_call: NA
cdr3_nt: TGTGCCAGTAGTGGAGGCAGGCAGGGACCGGCTAATGAAAAACTGTTTTTT
cdr3_aa: CASSGGRQGPANEKLFF

j_call: TRBJ2-3
v_call: TRBV6-1
clone_size: NA
d_call: NA
cdr3_nt: TGTGCCAGCAGTGATGGGGGCAGGCCGGGCACAGATACGCAGTATTTT
cdr3_aa: CASSDGGRPGTDTQYF

j_call: TRBJ2-3
v_call: TRBV19
clone_size: NA
d_call: TRBD2
cdr3_nt: TGTGCCAGTAGTATTGAGGCGGGGGGGCTTGGCACAGATACGCAGTATTTT
cdr3_aa: CASSIEAGGLGTDTQYF

j_call: TRBJ2-7
v_call: TRBV5-1
clone_size: NA
d_call: TRBD1
cdr3_nt: TGCGCCAGCAGCGCGGGACAGGGGGCGTACGAGCAGTACTTC
cdr3_aa: CASSAGQGAYEQYF

j_call: TRBJ1-2
v_call: TRBV14
clone_size: NA
d_call: TRBD1
cdr3_nt: TGTGCCAGCAGCCCCCGACAGGGCGATGGCTACACCTTC
cdr3_aa: CASSPRQGDGYTF

j_call: TRBJ1-1
v_call: TRBV11-2
clone_size: NA
d_call: TRBD1
cdr3_nt: TGTGCCAGCAGCTTAGACCAACAGGGGGACACTGAAGCTTTCTTT
cdr3_aa: CASSLDQQGDTEAFF

j_call: TRBJ1-4
v_call: TRBV3-1/TRBV3-2
clone_size: NA
d_call: NA
cdr3_nt: TGTGCCAGCAGGGATGACACAAGGCGGAACGATGAAAAACTGTTTTTT
cdr3_aa: CASRDDTRRNDEKLFF

j_call: TRBJ2-2
v_call: TRBV12-3/TRBV12-4
clone_size: NA
d_call: NA
cdr3_nt: TGTGCCAGCAGTCTATTTTCCGGGGAGCTGTTTTTT
cdr3_aa: CASSLFSGELFF

j_call: TRBJ2-5
v_call: TRBV19
clone_size: NA
d_call: NA
cdr3_nt: TGTGCCAGTAGAGCCCTAGGTGGGACCCAAGAGACCCAGTACTTC
cdr3_aa: CASRALGGTQETQYF

j_call: TRBJ1-2
v_call: TRBV7-3
clone_size: NA
d_call: NA
cdr3_nt: TGTGCCAGCAGACCCGCCGGGGACTATGGCTACACCTTC
cdr3_aa: CASRPAGDYGYTF

j_call: TRBJ2-2
v_call: TRBV6-5
clone_size: NA
d_call: NA
cdr3_nt: TGTGCCAGCAGAGTCAAAGGGGCCGGGGAGCTGTTTTTT
cdr3_aa: CASRVKGAGELFF

j_call: TRBJ2-5
v_call: TRBV5-1
clone_size: NA
d_call: NA
cdr3_nt: TGCGCCAGCAGCTTCCCGGACTTTCAAGAGACCCAGTACTTC
cdr3_aa: CASSFPDFQETQYF

j_call: TRBJ2-1
v_call: TRBV6-4
clone_size: NA
d_call: NA
cdr3_nt: TGTGCCAGCAGTGTGGACTGGGCGGCTGAGCAGTTCTTC
cdr3_aa: CASSVDWAAEQFF

j_call: TRBJ2-3
v_call: TRBV9
clone_size: NA
d_call: TRBD1
cdr3_nt: TGTGCCAGCAGCTTGAGACAGGGGGATATTTCAGATACGCAGTATTTT
cdr3_aa: CASSLRQGDISDTQYF

j_call: TRBJ1-2
v_call: TRBV12-3/TRBV12-4
clone_size: NA
d_call: NA
cdr3_nt: TGTGCCAGCAGTTTGGGCGCTAACTATGGCTACACCTTC
cdr3_aa: CASSLGANYGYTF

j_call: TRBJ2-3
v_call: TRBV2
clone_size: NA
d_call: TRBD2
cdr3_nt: TGTGCCAGCAGAGATCGGACTAGCGGGGGAGATACGCAGTATTTT
cdr3_aa: CASRDRTSGGDTQYF

j_call: TRBJ2-7
v_call: TRBV25-1
clone_size: few
d_call: NA
cdr3_nt: TGTGCCAGCAGTGAATCCCCCAAGGCTGGGGGCTCGAGGGAGCAGTACTTC
cdr3_aa: CASSESPKAGGSREQYF

j_call: TRBJ2-1
v_call: TRBV5-5
clone_size: NA
d_call: NA
cdr3_nt: TGTGCCAGCAGCTACCAGGGAGGAGGGTACAATGAGCAGTTCTTC
cdr3_aa: CASSYQGGGYNEQFF

j_call: TRBJ1-1
v_call: TRBV5-4
clone_size: NA
d_call: NA
cdr3_nt: TGTGCCAGCAGCGCACAGGGTCTGAACACTGAAGCTTTCTTT
cdr3_aa: CASSAQGLNTEAFF

j_call: TRBJ1-4
v_call: TRBV19
clone_size: NA
d_call: NA
cdr3_nt: TGTGCCAGTAGTATAGCACAGAGAAATGAAAAACTGTTTTTT
cdr3_aa: CASSIAQRNEKLFF

j_call: TRBJ1-6
v_call: TRBV5-1
clone_size: NA
d_call: NA
cdr3_nt: TGCGCCAGCAGCTTGGATGTTGGGGGATCACCCCTCCACTTT
cdr3_aa: CASSLDVGGSPLHF

j_call: TRBJ1-4
v_call: TRBV9
clone_size: few
d_call: NA
cdr3_nt: TGTGCCAGCAGCGTAGAGGCCGCAACTAATGAAAAACTGTTTTTT
cdr3_aa: CASSVEAATNEKLFF

j_call: TRBJ2-6
v_call: TRBV30
clone_size: NA
d_call: NA
cdr3_nt: TGTGCCTGGAGTCAACAGGGTTACTCTGGGGCCAACGTCCTGACTTTC
cdr3_aa: CAWSQQGYSGANVLTF

j_call: TRBJ1-3
v_call: TRBV30
clone_size: few
d_call: NA
cdr3_nt: TGTGCCTGTACAGGACCCTCTGGAAACACCATATATTTT
cdr3_aa: CACTGPSGNTIYF

j_call: TRBJ2-7
v_call: TRBV28
clone_size: NA
d_call: TRBD1
cdr3_nt: TGTGCCAGCAGTTTAACAGTGGGCAGGGGGGAGCAGTACTTC
cdr3_aa: CASSLTVGRGEQYF

j_call: TRBJ2-3
v_call: TRBV7-9
clone_size: NA
d_call: NA
cdr3_nt: TGTGCCAGCAGCCTCCCCAGGGGTTACACAGATACGCAGTATTTT
cdr3_aa: CASSLPRGYTDTQYF

j_call: TRBJ2-1
v_call: TRBV2
clone_size: NA
d_call: NA
cdr3_nt: TGTGCCAGCAGTGTACGCAATGAGCAGTTCTTC
cdr3_aa: CASSVRNEQFF

j_call: TRBJ1-6
v_call: TRBV19
clone_size: NA
d_call: TRBD1
cdr3_nt: TGTGCCAGTAGCTCACAGGGGAATTCACCCCTCCACTTT
cdr3_aa: CASSSQGNSPLHF

j_call: TRBJ1-3
v_call: TRBV19
clone_size: NA
d_call: TRBD1
cdr3_nt: TGTGCCAGTGAACAGGGGGCGAGCTCTGGAAACACCATATATTTT
cdr3_aa: CASEQGASSGNTIYF

j_call: TRBJ1-1
v_call: TRBV7-9
clone_size: NA
d_call: TRBD1
cdr3_nt: TGTGCCAGCACCCGACAGGGTACTGAAGCTTTCTTT
cdr3_aa: CASTRQGTEAFF

j_call: TRBJ1-1
v_call: TRBV3-1/TRBV3-2
clone_size: NA
d_call: TRBD1
cdr3_nt: TGTGCCAGCAGCCTAAGACAGGGGGCAGTAGCTTTCTTT
cdr3_aa: CASSLRQGAVAFF

j_call: TRBJ2-7
v_call: TRBV5-1
clone_size: NA
d_call: NA
cdr3_nt: TGCGCCAGCAGCTCCTCAGGGGGGATCGAGCAGTACTTC
cdr3_aa: CASSSSGGIEQYF

j_call: TRBJ1-1
v_call: TRBV11-2
clone_size: NA
d_call: NA
cdr3_nt: TGTGCCAGCAGGCCTAGAGGGGGGGGCACTGAAGCTTTCTTT
cdr3_aa: CASRPRGGGTEAFF

j_call: TRBJ1-3
v_call: TRBV5-6
clone_size: NA
d_call: NA
cdr3_nt: TGTGCCAGCACAATCGTGGGAGGATCCGGAAACACCATATATTTT
cdr3_aa: CASTIVGGSGNTIYF